This entry features one T cell receptor beta chain sequence. Its antigen is not known. This specimen comes from a study of OX40 agonist ivuxolimab in advanced cancers. Study at large: Patients took ivuxolimab, an agonistic anti-OX40 (CD134) antibody.

Measured with immunoSEQ multiplex PCR; TCRdb has only the in-frame clones, and not every one. The sample has approximately 28,000 clones; roughly 84% are singletons. Whole-study findings and limits: With doses of 0.1 to 3.0 mg/kg, CD4+ and CD8+ blood T cells had undergone clonal expansion by week 6. Researchers did not determine the expanded peripheral T cells' antigen specificity. Some of the lowest clonal expansion was seen in partial responders at 0.1-3.0 mg/kg.

CDR3 length equals 13 residues. With V trimmed by 7 bases and J by 6 bases, 7 bases remained unmatched. In germline, CDR1 is LNHDA, CDR2 SQIVND (reference sequence). The TCR was taken from an adult with an advanced solid tumor such as melanoma, head and neck, liver or kidney cancer. The J gene is TRBJ2-7, the V gene TRBV19; TRBD2 agrees at 9 bases. This specimen was CD4+ or CD8+ T cells sorted from blood, taken in a trial of the OX40 agonist ivuxolimab. The chain's CDR3 is CASTLTSGTEQYF. In DNA, the CDR3 is TGTGCCAGTACCCTGACTAGCGGCACCGAGCAGTACTTC.